This T cell receptor (beta chain) appears in the sequencing data of a study of T-cell reconstitution after alpha-beta-depleted transplantation in children. This CDR3 comprises 17 residues. The V and J ends lost 3 bases and 0 bases, in that order; junction bases with no gene match: 5. Per germline, CDR1 MGHRA and CDR2 YSYEKL. There are many counts of this clonotype. Unique molecular identifiers were built into the TCRbeta library. One entry per CDR3 protein results from TCRdb running MiXCR on the PCR reads. This table has roughly 120,000 distinct CDR3 sequences, about a tenth appearing once. The sample consisted of PBMCs from the stem cell graft donor, taken from the stem cell graft. The rearrangement joins TRBV4-1 to TRBJ1-5; 10 positions agree with TRBD1. This TCR was recovered from a human donor who donated a stem cell graft to a child with acute lymphoblastic leukemia. The CDR3 nucleotides are TGCGCCAGCAGCCAGGCGACAGGGGGCCTTAGCAATCAGCCCCAGCATTTT. Protein product: CASSQATGGLSNQPQHF.